Here is one T cell receptor (beta chain) with its context. This CDR3 spans 17 amino acids. The V gene end was trimmed by 2 bases and the J gene end by 0 bases; junction bases not matched to a gene: 8. Germline values: CDR1 WSHSY, CDR2 SAAADI. The sample originates from a study of blood T cell repertoires in COVID-19. Study background: Material from acute and convalescent COVID-19 was sourced from the United States, Italy and Spain. Sources were T cells, B-cell-depleted T cells, or PBMCs; the material itself was cDNA or gDNA.

In the original workflow: Cell counts per sample came from amplifying reference gene primers. Method: immunoSEQ multiplex PCR; TCRdb's copy keeps in-frame clones and lacks some. That table supplies the V and J calls and clone size; D and trimming were determined from the DNA. The sample contains 200,000 to 250,000 clones, over 60% of which appear only once. The source is a woman between 65 and 79 years old with acute or convalescent COVID-19. The sample comprised peripheral blood. The chain uses TRBV10-2 and TRBJ2-7; 9 nucleotides agree with TRBD1. The CDR3 DNA reads as TGCGCCAGCAGTGAGACGTCCGGGACAGGGTTCTCCTACGAGCAGTACTTC. This codes for CASSETSGTGFSYEQYF.